The 24 T cell receptor beta chains in this list originate from one sample, sequenced in a study of T-cell reconstitution after alpha-beta-depleted transplantation in children. Researchers prepared the TCRbeta library using unique molecular identifiers, the study reports. One entry per CDR3 protein results from TCRdb running MiXCR on the PCR reads. The sample carries a few hundred thousand distinct CDR3 sequences, 9.9% recorded once. The sequencing here drew on PBMCs from the stem cell graft donor, taken from the stem cell graft. These receptors were obtained from a human donor who donated a stem cell graft to a child with SCID.

The rearrangement joins TRBV7-9 to TRBJ2-3; TRBD2 matches at 8 bases. CDR1 and CDR2 (germline): SEHNR, FQNEAQ (reference sequence). J was trimmed by 0 bases and V by 11 bases; bases with no gene match: 7. The CDR3 consists of 14 residues. The CDR3 nucleotides read TGTGCCGGGGGGCGGGGGGCCAGCACAGATACGCAGTATTTT. Its protein product is CAGGRGASTDTQYF.

This chain uses TRBV11-1 with TRBJ2-7, with 11 nucleotides matching TRBD1. From germline, CDR1 is SGHAT and CDR2 FQDESV (reference sequence). This CDR3 region has 14 residues. With 5 bases clipped from V and 6 bases from J, the junction kept 6 bases outside the gene matches. CDR3: CASSPRDRGGEQYF. In DNA form, the CDR3 reads TGTGCCAGCAGCCCCCGGGACAGGGGGGGCGAGCAGTACTTC.

This clonotype was detected a few times. The rearrangement joins TRBV5-6 to TRBJ2-7; tentatively, D is TRBD1 or TRBD2 (5 bases each). The CDR3 has 15 amino acids. The germline V gene encodes CDR1 SGHDT and CDR2 YYEEEE. Trimming removed 4 bases from V and 4 bases from J, with 18 bases in between. The chain's CDR3 is CASSPGPGSLYEQYF. In nucleotides, the CDR3 is TGTGCCAGCAGCCCGGGTCCAGGGAGCCTTTACGAGCAGTACTTC. Complete variable domain (other parts from reference TRBV5-6 and TRBJ2-7): DAGVTQSPTHLIKTRGQQVTLRCSPKSGHDTVSWYQQALGQGPQFIFQYYEEEERQRGNFPDRFSGHQFPNYSSELNVNALLLGDSALYLCASSPGPGSLYEQYFGPGTRLTVT.

The chain joins TRBV12-3 or TRBV12-4 to TRBJ2-5; D remains unclear. This CDR3 region has 15 residues. The ends were cut back, 2 bases at V and 2 bases at J, with 12 bases in the middle. The CDR3 DNA follows: TGTGCCAGCAGTTTATCAGAGCCGGTACAAGAGACCCAGTACTTC. Amino acid sequence: CASSLSEPVQETQYF.

The V gene is TRBV27, the J gene TRBJ2-1, with D perhaps matching TRBD1 or TRBD2 (6 bases each). Germline CDR1 and CDR2: MNHEY and SMNVEV (reference sequence). The CDR3 has 11 residues. V was shortened by 8 bases and J by 8 bases, with 10 bases between the two germline ends. This CDR3 reads CASYGGYEQFF. CDR3 coding DNA: TGTGCCAGCTACGGGGGCTATGAGCAGTTCTTC.

This clonotype has at least ten counts. The genes are TRBV3-1 and TRBJ1-1, with 8 bases that match TRBD1. The CDR3 covers 15 residues. Germline CDR1 is LGHDT and CDR2 is YNNKEL (reference sequence). Trimming cost V 1 base and J 11 bases; bases outside gene matches: 12. In nucleotides, the CDR3 is TGTGCCAGCAGCCAAGTGACAGGGGCGCGCGTTGGGGCTTTCTTT. This codes for CASSQVTGARVGAFF.

This chain links TRBV10-3 with TRBJ2-2; 12 bases align to TRBD2. This CDR3 spans 18 amino acids. V gave up 6 bases and J gave up 2 bases; unmatched junction bases: 10. The germline V gene encodes CDR1 ENHRY and CDR2 SYGVKD. CDR3 sequence (DNA): TGTGCCATCAGCATGACTAGCGGGGGTGCCCATAACACCGGGGAGCTGTTTTTT. Its protein product is CAISMTSGGAHNTGELFF.

This clonotype was counted ten times or more. The genes are TRBV7-6 and TRBJ1-1, with 8 bases matching TRBD1. The CDR3 has 14 amino acids. Germline CDR1 and CDR2: SGHVS and FNYEAQ. V lost 7 bases and J lost 0; bases outside the gene matches: 4. The CDR3 here is CASTRQGLNTEAFF. The CDR3 DNA sequence: TGTGCCAGCACCCGACAGGGGCTGAACACTGAAGCTTTCTTT.

This clonotype was counted a few times. The V and J genes are TRBV12-3 or TRBV12-4 and TRBJ2-5; 9 bases agree with TRBD1. The V and J ends lost 4 bases and 5 bases, in that order; junction bases with no gene match: 2. The CDR3 spans 13 residues. CDR3 DNA sequence: TGTGCCAGCAGTTCGGACAGGGGCGAGACCCAGTACTTC. Translating it yields CASSSDRGETQYF.

Ten or more counts support this clonotype. The chain carries TRBV27 and TRBJ2-3, with D unresolved. With 4 bases removed from V and 2 bases from J, the gap between germline ends came to 4 bases. Germline V CDR1 and CDR2: MNHEY, SMNVEV (reference sequence). The CDR3 runs to 12 residues. For the CDR3, the DNA is TGTGCCAGCAGTTCTTTCACAGATACGCAGTATTTT. This encodes CASSSFTDTQYF.

This chain connects TRBV20-1 to TRBJ1-1; no clear D. The V end lost 5 bases, the J end lost 8 bases, and 12 bases lay between the germline ends. The germline gives CDR1 DFQATT, CDR2 SNEGSKA (reference sequence). The CDR3 is 11 residues long. CDR3 nucleotides: TGCAGTGCTGCGACCGCCACGGAAGCTTTCTTT. Amino acid sequence: CSAATATEAFF.

The chain combines TRBV11-1 with TRBJ2-3; TRBD2 matches 9 bases. This CDR3 comprises 18 residues. The germline gives CDR1 SGHAT, CDR2 FQDESV (reference sequence). The junction had 15 bases not matched to a gene; V was cut back by 5 bases and J by 3 bases. CDR3: CASSPPLGSGGRTDTQYF. The CDR3 DNA reads TGTGCCAGCAGCCCCCCCTTGGGTAGCGGGGGCAGAACAGATACGCAGTATTTT.

The CDR3 sequence: CSARPPDRAADTQYF. CDR3 bases: TGCAGTGCTAGACCCCCGGACAGGGCCGCAGATACGCAGTATTTT. The rearrangement joins TRBV20-1 to TRBJ2-3; 8 nucleotides match TRBD1. Germline CDR1 reads DFQATT; CDR2 reads SNEGSKA (reference sequence). V trimming: 2 bases; J trimming: 4 bases; junction bases outside the gene matches: 8. The CDR3 is 15 residues long.

Regarding this clonotype: One base away lies a much larger clone, so this may be a sequencing read error. The CDR3 region is CAIATTSGSGNEQFF. In nucleotides, the CDR3 is TGTGCCATCGCCACAACTAGCGGGAGCGGGAATGAGCAGTTCTTC. The V call is TRBV10-3, the J call TRBJ2-1; 11 bases are a match to TRBD2. There are 15 residues in the CDR3. Germline V gives CDR1 ENHRY, CDR2 SYGVKD. V lost 8 bases, J lost 7 bases, and 10 bases stayed unmatched.

The chain recombines TRBV7-9 with TRBJ2-7; tentatively, D is TRBD2 (5 bases). The CDR3 length is 17 residues. Per germline, CDR1 SEHNR and CDR2 FQNEAQ (reference sequence). The V and J ends lost 5 bases and 7 bases respectively, with 27 bases between them. The CDR3 is CASSPGRGFFLPEEQYF. CDR3 sequence (DNA): TGTGCCAGCAGCCCTGGGCGCGGGTTCTTTTTGCCCGAGGAGCAGTACTTC.

This clonotype has a count of ten or more. This chain joins TRBV21-1 and TRBJ1-2; TRBD1, the D gene given by the table, was not confirmed from the DNA. TRBV21-1 is tagged as a pseudogene. The CDR3 loop spans 13 amino acids. As DNA, the CDR3 is TGTGCCAGCGGACTGACAGGGTATGATGGCTACACCTTC. The encoded protein is CASGLTGYDGYTF.

The V and J genes are TRBV3-1 and TRBJ2-2, with D tentatively TRBD2 (6 bases). Per germline, CDR1 LGHDT and CDR2 YNNKEL (reference sequence). V lost 2 bases and J lost 2, with 9 bases in between. The CDR3 is 15 amino acids. The CDR3 is CASSQRGANTGELFF. CDR3 bases: TGTGCCAGCAGCCAACGCGGGGCCAACACCGGGGAGCTGTTTTTT.

This clonotype was recorded at least ten times. This chain links TRBV27 with TRBJ2-5, with D unresolved. This CDR3 has 13 residues. With 0 bases removed from V and 5 bases from J, the gap between germline ends came to 7 bases. Germline assignment: CDR1 MNHEY and CDR2 SMNVEV (reference sequence). This chain's CDR3 is CASSLSRAETQYF. CDR3 nucleotide sequence: TGTGCCAGCAGTTTATCCCGGGCGGAGACCCAGTACTTC.

This clonotype appeared a few times. This chain uses TRBV12-3 or TRBV12-4 with TRBJ2-5, with D perhaps TRBD1 or TRBD2 (5 bases each). This CDR3 has 14 amino acids. V lost 7 bases, J lost 5 bases, and 17 bases lay in between. The CDR3 DNA is TGTGCCAGCACTATAACGGGGCATCGGGAGACCCAGTACTTC. It encodes CASTITGHRETQYF.

This chain connects TRBV2 to TRBJ2-7; the D gene is possibly TRBD1 (6 bases). V lost 8 bases to trimming and J lost 6 bases, with 23 bases between them. The CDR3 covers 15 residues. In germline, CDR1 is SNHLY, CDR2 FYNNEI. For the CDR3, the DNA is TGTGCCAGCCCCGAAAGGAACAGGGACGATGGCGAGCAGTACTTC. The encoded protein is CASPERNRDDGEQYF.

CDR3 sequence reads: CASSPRTGYEQFF. Written as DNA, the CDR3 is TGCGCCAGCAGCCCAAGAACAGGATATGAGCAGTTCTTC. V usage is TRBV4-1 and J usage is TRBJ2-1; D is perhaps TRBD1 (5 bases). V lost 4 bases to trimming and J lost 8 bases, with 12 bases between them. This CDR3 spans 13 amino acids. Germline V gene data show CDR1 as MGHRA and CDR2 as YSYEKL.

In its sample, this clonotype was seen a few times. The rearrangement joins TRBV5-6 to TRBJ2-7, with D hard to call. In germline, CDR1 is SGHDT, CDR2 YYEEEE. V was shortened by 0 bases and J by 0 bases, with 4 bases between the two germline ends. The CDR3 has 13 amino acids. CDR3 DNA: TGTGCCAGCAGCTTGGATGCCTCCTACGAGCAGTACTTC. Its translation: CASSLDASYEQYF.

This clonotype appeared many times. V and J are TRBV20-1 and TRBJ2-1; possibly TRBD1 for D (5 bases). This CDR3 spans 13 amino acids. Germline V CDR1 and CDR2: DFQATT, SNEGSKA (reference sequence). Trimming removed 1 base from V and 7 bases from J, with 11 bases in between. CDR3 bases: TGCAGTGCTAGAGCAGGACAAGGAAATGAGCAGTTCTTC. Protein product: CSARAGQGNEQFF.

This clonotype showed up just a few times. The J gene is TRBJ1-1, the V gene TRBV2, with a weak D call TRBD1 (6 bases). The germline CDR1 and CDR2 sequences are SNHLY and FYNNEI. V was shortened by 11 bases and J by 2 bases, with 15 bases between the two germline ends. There are 13 residues in the CDR3. Here the CDR3 reads CALAGTSNTEAFF. Written as DNA, the CDR3 is TGTGCCCTTGCCGGGACAAGCAACACTGAAGCTTTCTTT. Full variable domain (remainder filled in from reference TRBV2 and TRBJ1-1): EPEVTQTPSHQVTQMGQEVILRCVPISNHLYFYWYRQILGQKVEFLVSFYNNEISEKSEIFDDQFSVERPDGSNFTLKIRSTKLEDSAMYFCALAGTSNTEAFFGQGTRLTVV.